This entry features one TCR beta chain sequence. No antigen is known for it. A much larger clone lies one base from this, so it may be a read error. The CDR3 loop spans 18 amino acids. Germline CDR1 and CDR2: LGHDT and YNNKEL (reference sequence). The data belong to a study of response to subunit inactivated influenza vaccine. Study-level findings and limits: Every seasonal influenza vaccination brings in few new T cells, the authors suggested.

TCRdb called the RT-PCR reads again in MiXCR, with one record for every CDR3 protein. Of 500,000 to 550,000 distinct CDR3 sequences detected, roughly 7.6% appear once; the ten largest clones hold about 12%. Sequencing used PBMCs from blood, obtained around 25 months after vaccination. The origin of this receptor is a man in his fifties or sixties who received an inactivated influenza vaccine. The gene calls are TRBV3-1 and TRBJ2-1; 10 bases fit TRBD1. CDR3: CATSQEVPGTGVVNEQFF. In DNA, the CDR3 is TGTGCCACCAGCCAAGAGGTCCCCGGGACAGGGGTGGTTAATGAGCAGTTCTTC.